These 21 T cell receptor beta chains originate from one sample sequenced in a study of brain T cells in children with intractable seizures listed by TCRdb under 2021. Receptor libraries were prepared by the immunoSEQ multiplex PCR assay. TCRdb carries this immuneACCESS record with in-frame sequences only. Its versions omit some clonotypes, under half of them owing to an unresolved V gene in the studies checked, with the rest unexplained. Recorded for this sample are tens of thousands of clones; more than 95% of them occurred a single time. Around 0.4% of the sample is in the top ten clones. The time point tag for this specimen amounts to: resected brain tissue, or blood drawn just prior to surgery. The sample in question was peripheral blood, obtained at surgery. These receptors all stem from a boy younger than two with focal cortical dysplasia and intractable seizures.

The chain recombines TRBV21-1 with TRBJ2-5; the table's D call of TRBD2 was not tested on the DNA. TRBV21-1 represents a pseudogene. The CDR3 extends over 17 amino acids. The CDR3 sequence: CASTPKEGWLHQETQYF. The CDR3 DNA follows: TGTGCCAGCACTCCAAAAGAGGGCTGGCTCCACCAAGAGACCCAGTACTTC.

The gene calls are TRBV6-5 and TRBJ2-7, with D unclear. Trimming left V 3 bases short and J 3 bases short, with 6 bases between. Per germline, CDR1 MNHEY and CDR2 SVGAGI. The CDR3 is 12 amino acids. The CDR3 sequence: CASSYGVYEQYF. The CDR3 region has the DNA TGTGCCAGCAGTTATGGGGTCTACGAGCAGTACTTC.

Here the CDR3 reads CASRKRGGHGELFF. The CDR3 bases are TGTGCCAGCAGAAAGCGGGGGGGCCATGGGGAGCTGTTTTTT. The rearrangement joins TRBV27 to TRBJ2-2; the match to TRBD2 covers 10 bases. The germline gives CDR1 MNHEY, CDR2 SMNVEV (reference sequence). V was pared by 6 bases and J by 8 bases, with 6 bases of the junction left unmatched. The CDR3 length is 14 residues.

This rearrangement joins TRBV3-1 (or the pseudogene TRBV3-2) to TRBJ2-5, with 14 bases that match TRBD2. Unmatched junction bases numbered 6, after V lost 2 bases and J lost 7 bases. CDR1 is LGHDT, CDR2 YNNKEL, per germline (reference sequence). The CDR3 is 16 residues long. CDR3 residues: CASSQIGTSGGGTQYF. CDR3 DNA: TGTGCCAGCAGCCAAATCGGGACTAGCGGGGGTGGGACCCAGTACTTC.

The chain links TRBV7-8 to TRBJ1-2; D not resolved. Germline loops: CDR1 SGHVS, CDR2 FQNEAQ. This CDR3 is 13 amino acids long. V lost 2 bases and J lost 8, with 12 bases in between. CDR3: CASSLITYWGYTF. DNA of the CDR3: TGTGCCAGCAGCTTAATCACCTATTGGGGCTACACCTTC.

The DNA of the CDR3 is TGTGCCAGCAGTAAGGGACTGAGCCTCTATGGCTACACCTTC. Amino acids: CASSKGLSLYGYTF. The chain employs TRBV28 and TRBJ1-2; weak D call: TRBD1 (5 bases). The V gene's germline CDR1 is MDHEN and CDR2 SYDVKM. This CDR3 has 14 amino acids. With 5 bases removed from V and 4 bases from J, the gap between germline ends came to 14 bases.

The chain couples TRBV24-1 to TRBJ2-7; 9 bases map to TRBD1. Germline V lookup: CDR1 KGHDR, CDR2 SFDVKD. J was trimmed by 3 bases and V by 3 bases; bases with no gene match: 17. This CDR3 comprises 19 residues. This CDR3 reads CATSDHLPNRDRANYEQYF. The DNA of the CDR3 is TGTGCCACCAGTGATCACCTACCGAACCGGGACAGGGCTAACTACGAGCAGTACTTC.

CDR3 DNA sequence: TGTGCCAGCAGAGACAGAGCTAACTATGGCTACACCTTC. Its translation is CASRDRANYGYTF. This chain uses TRBV2 with TRBJ1-2, with TRBD1 as a possible D gene (5 bases). This CDR3 spans 13 amino acids. Germline lookup yields CDR1 SNHLY and CDR2 FYNNEI. Trimming took off 6 bases at V and 0 bases at J, with 8 bases between the two ends.

This rearrangement joins TRBV14 to TRBJ2-5; D gene uncertain. The CDR3 is 12 residues long. Per germline, CDR1 SGHDN and CDR2 FVKESK. The germline V and J ends were trimmed by 1 base and 5 bases, with 5 bases remaining between them. DNA of the CDR3: TGTGCCAGCAGCCAAGGCAGGGAGACCCAGTACTTC. Amino acids: CASSQGRETQYF.

The chain has TRBV2 and TRBJ1-5, with D possibly TRBD1 on 6 matching bases. The CDR3 spans 14 residues. The V gene lost 3 bases and the J gene lost 7 bases, with 13 bases spanning the gap. Germline V gene lookup returns CDR1 SNHLY and CDR2 FYNNEI. CDR3 bases: TGTGCCAGCAGTGATAGGGGGGATCGGCAGCCCCAGCATTTT. It specifies CASSDRGDRQPQHF. Complete variable domain (other parts from reference TRBV2 and TRBJ1-5): EPEVTQTPSHQVTQMGQEVILRCVPISNHLYFYWYRQILGQKVEFLVSFYNNEISEKSEIFDDQFSVERPDGSNFTLKIRSTKLEDSAMYFCASSDRGDRQPQHFGDGTRLSIL.

The chain recombines TRBV6-2 or TRBV6-3 with TRBJ2-7; TRBD2 aligns across 10 bases. Germline loops: CDR1 MNHEY, CDR2 SVGEGT. J was trimmed by 2 bases and V by 1 base; bases with no gene match: 14. The CDR3 is made up of 19 amino acids. CDR3 loop: CASSYLFYTWTSGAYEQYF. CDR3 DNA: TGTGCCAGCAGTTACTTATTCTACACGTGGACTAGCGGAGCCTACGAGCAGTACTTC.

The chain joins TRBV19 to TRBJ1-5, with TRBD1 matching over 7 bases. The CDR3 runs 15 residues. V was pared by 6 bases and J by 0 bases, with 5 bases of the junction left unmatched. Germline V gene data show CDR1 as LNHDA and CDR2 as SQIVND (reference sequence). DNA for the CDR3: TGTGCCAGTAGACCTACAGGGGCTAGCAATCAGCCCCAGCATTTT. Residues: CASRPTGASNQPQHF.

This chain uses TRBV11-2 with TRBJ2-7, with D unclear. V was trimmed by 0 bases and J by 1 base, leaving 10 bases between them. Looked up from germline, CDR1 is SGHAT and CDR2 is FQNNGV. The CDR3 length is 15 residues. This CDR3 reads CASSLELTVSYEQYF. The CDR3 nucleotides read TGTGCCAGCAGCTTAGAACTAACCGTATCCTACGAGCAGTACTTC. Drawing the rest from reference TRBV11-2 and TRBJ2-7, the complete variable domain is EAGVAQSPRYKIIEKRQSVAFWCNPISGHATLYWYQQILGQGPKLLIQFQNNGVVDDSQLPKDRFSAERLKGVDSTLKIQPAKLEDSAVYLCASSLELTVSYEQYFGPGTRLTVT.

V and J are TRBV5-1 and TRBJ2-7; D ambiguous. The CDR3 is made up of 15 amino acids. Trimming took 4 bases from V and 4 from J, leaving 18 bases between them. The germline V gene encodes CDR1 SGHRS and CDR2 YFSETQ. CDR3: CASSTNEASWYEQYF. In DNA, the CDR3 is TGCGCCAGCAGCACAAACGAGGCATCCTGGTACGAGCAGTACTTC.

The J gene is TRBJ2-1, the V gene TRBV4-3; TRBD2 might be the D (5 bases). The CDR3 totals 17 residues. V dropped 2 bases and J dropped 0 bases, with 14 bases sitting between them. Germline V CDR1 and CDR2: LGHNA, YSLEER. The DNA for the CDR3 is TGCGCCAGCAGCCAACTACGGGGTTCGAACTCCTACAATGAGCAGTTCTTC. Protein product: CASSQLRGSNSYNEQFF.

The V call is TRBV18, the J call TRBJ2-7, with 9 bases that match TRBD2. Germline assignment: CDR1 KGHSH and CDR2 LQKENI. CDR3 length: 14 residues. V lost 4 bases, J lost 3 bases, and 4 bases stayed unmatched. CDR3 sequence (DNA): TGTGCCAGCTCACTGCGGGAGGGCCTCTACGAGCAGTACTTC. Translating gives CASSLREGLYEQYF.

This chain uses TRBV5-4 with TRBJ2-3; 10 nucleotides agree with TRBD2. The V and J ends lost 0 bases and 4 bases, in that order; junction bases with no gene match: 5. Germline CDR1 SGHNT, CDR2 YYREEE (reference sequence). CDR3 size: 16 residues. DNA of the CDR3: TGTGCCAGCAGCTTGGAGTCTAGCGGGGGAGCAGATACGCAGTATTTT. As protein: CASSLESSGGADTQYF.

The gene calls are TRBV7-9 and TRBJ1-4; 12 bases fit TRBD1. Germline assignment: CDR1 SEHNR and CDR2 FQNEAQ (reference sequence). V dropped 5 bases and J dropped 8; count of bases not matched to a gene: 9. CDR3 size: 16 residues. CDR3 nucleotides: TGTGCCAGCAGCCGCCCTAGGGGACAGGGGGCAGAAAAACTGTTTTTT. Its translation is CASSRPRGQGAEKLFF.

The sample holds one count of this clone. This chain links TRBV3-1 (or the pseudogene TRBV3-2) with TRBJ1-2, with D unresolved. This CDR3 has 13 amino acids. Germline CDR1 is LGHDT and CDR2 is YNNKEL (reference sequence). Trimming removed 4 bases at V and 3 bases at J, with 9 bases between. The CDR3 DNA reads TGTGCCAGCAGCCGAGCCTTGGACTATGGCTACACCTTC. Its translation: CASSRALDYGYTF.

The CDR3 reads CASGPRELLGGYTF. CDR3 DNA: TGTGCTAGTGGTCCCCGGGAATTACTCGGGGGCTACACCTTC. V gene TRBV12-5 combines with J gene TRBJ1-2, with D unclear. The CDR3 totals 14 residues. V dropped 5 bases and J dropped 8 bases, with 18 bases sitting between them. CDR1 LGHNT and CDR2 FRNRAP come from the germline V gene.

The genes are TRBV3-1 (or the pseudogene TRBV3-2) and TRBJ2-3, with 8 bases lining up with TRBD2. Trimming at V came to 4 bases and at J to 4 bases, leaving 13 bases not matched to a gene. This CDR3 comprises 17 residues. The germline gives CDR1 LGHDT, CDR2 YNNKEL (reference sequence). In nucleotides, the CDR3 is TGTGCCAGCAGCCCATACTCAAAGCGGGAGTGCCCAGATACGCAGTATTTT. Its translation: CASSPYSKRECPDTQYF.